A single TCR beta chain is shown here with its context. Between the trimmed V and J ends, which lost 2 bases and 4 bases, there was a span of 16 bases. The CDR3 is made up of 15 amino acids. Germline V CDR1 and CDR2: SQVTM, ANQGSEA. The PCR made use of 60 Vbeta and 13 Jbeta primers. Clones were read by immunoSEQ multiplex PCR, and TCRdb kept only the in-frame ones, dropping some. The data show 93,000 or so clones, 70% to 90% seen once. This entry belongs to a study of cytomegalovirus exposure and HLA in healthy donors. Material: PBMCs. The chain has TRBV29-1 and TRBJ2-3; D may be TRBD2 (5 bases). This TCR derives from a woman aged 18-29 years in good health and CMV-seropositive. CDR3 protein: CSVERRGLDSDTQYF. The CDR3 DNA is TGCAGCGTTGAAAGGAGAGGACTTGACTCAGATACGCAGTATTTT.